Listed here are 32 T cell receptor beta chains from one sample, sequenced in a study of immune heterogeneity within non-small cell lung tumors. Multiplex PCR employing 32 V and 13 J primers generated amplicons of the TCR beta CDR3. One entry per CDR3 protein, called by TCRdb with MiXCR from the multiplex PCR reads. This repertoire shows about 2,000 distinct CDR3 sequences, 25% to 30% found once; its top ten account for just over 8%. Template input, which was bulk tumor genomic DNA, totaled roughly 650 ng per sample. Multiple widely separated biopsies were taken from each primary tumor at surgery. The patients were newly diagnosed with non-small cell lung cancer, had not been treated, and had curative surgery. The sequencing input was lung tumor tissue. The origin of the receptors is a woman between 55 and 75 years old with non-small cell lung cancer.

Of note for this clonotype: At one end, the junction sequence differs from germline, possibly due to a read error. This chain links TRBV10-3 with TRBJ1-1; TRBD1 is a possible D gene (5 bases). The CDR3 runs 13 residues. Germline values: CDR1 ENHRY, CDR2 SYGVKD. The chain's CDR3 is CVISEGRENESFF. CDR3 DNA sequence: TGTGTCATCAGTGAAGGCAGGGAGAATGAATCTTTCTTT.

This clonotype came up a few times. The chain has TRBV7-2 and TRBJ1-2; D is uncertain. The V gene lost 4 bases and the J gene lost 0 bases, with 18 bases spanning the gap. The CDR3 runs 17 residues. CDR1 and CDR2 from the germline V gene are SGHTA and FQGNSA. The CDR3 is CASSSSLAKQANYGYTF. The CDR3 nucleotides read TGTGCCAGCAGCTCCTCGTTAGCCAAGCAAGCTAACTATGGCTACACCTTC.

This clonotype appeared a few times. V usage is TRBV20-1 and J usage is TRBJ1-3; D remains unclear. This CDR3 is 13 amino acids long. CDR1 and CDR2 from the germline V gene are DFQATT and SNEGSKA (reference sequence). Deletions cut 3 bases from V and 6 bases from J, with 12 bases between. CDR3: CSASETRLNTIYF. CDR3 nucleotides: TGCAGTGCTAGCGAGACCAGACTAAACACCATATATTTT.

Judged by abundance, this clonotype is medium-sized. V gene TRBV12-3 or TRBV12-4 combines with J gene TRBJ1-3; 7 positions agree with TRBD1. Trimming cost V 6 bases and J 9 bases; bases outside gene matches: 8. The CDR3 totals 13 residues. CDR3: CASSPGQVLTIYF. The CDR3 DNA sequence: TGTGCCAGCAGCCCTGGACAGGTGCTCACCATATATTTT.

By sample fraction, this clonotype is large (0.1 to 1%). The gene calls are TRBV29-1 and TRBJ2-1; D is ambiguous. Trimming pared 8 bases from V and 9 bases from J, leaving 23 bases between. The CDR3 runs to 14 residues. Germline CDR1 is SQVTM and CDR2 is ANQGSEA. The chain's CDR3 is CSLIHGERRVEQFF. The CDR3 DNA reads TGCAGCCTTATTCATGGAGAACGACGGGTTGAGCAGTTCTTC.

A remark on this clonotype: Germline and junction disagree at one end, which may indicate a read error. The CDR3, as DNA: TGTGCCAGCATCCAAGACTCCGGGACACGCTCCTACGAGCAGTACTTC. It encodes CASIQDSGTRSYEQYF. The chain employs TRBV3-1 and TRBJ2-7, with D perhaps matching TRBD1 (6 bases). The CDR3 has 16 residues. The germline gives CDR1 LGHDT, CDR2 YNNKEL (reference sequence).

This clonotype is termed large. The gene calls are TRBV6-5 and TRBJ1-3, with TRBD1 as a possible D gene (5 bases). Looked up from germline, CDR1 is MNHEY and CDR2 is SVGAGI. The length of the CDR3 is 16 residues. Trimming shortened V by 0 bases and J by 0 bases, and 9 bases separated the two germline ends. The CDR3 here is CASSYSLGPSGNTIYF. In DNA, the CDR3 is TGTGCCAGCAGTTACTCGTTGGGACCCTCTGGAAACACCATATATTTT.

Concerning this clonotype: This clone may be a read error of a much larger clone one base away. The chain uses TRBV20-1 and TRBJ2-7; D ambiguous. Germline assignment: CDR1 DFQATT and CDR2 SNEGSKA (reference sequence). This CDR3 has 11 amino acids. The CDR3 here is CIAPTRWEQYF. The CDR3 DNA is TGCATTGCCCCAACACGTTGGGAGCAGTACTTC.

This clonotype was counted between two and nine times. This chain joins TRBV3-1 and TRBJ1-6, with D perhaps matching TRBD1 (5 bases). The CDR3 has 15 amino acids. In germline, CDR1 is LGHDT, CDR2 YNNKEL (reference sequence). Trimming removed 4 bases from V and 10 bases from J, with 17 bases in between. Here the CDR3 reads CASSLGTGFSSPLHF. The CDR3 DNA sequence: TGTGCCAGCAGCCTTGGGACGGGCTTCAGCTCACCCCTCCACTTT.

Within the sample, this clonotype is medium-sized. V and J are TRBV6-4 and TRBJ1-2; maybe TRBD1 (6 bases). There are 14 residues in the CDR3. V lost 6 bases to trimming and J lost 4 bases, with 15 bases between them. Germline CDR1 is MRHNA and CDR2 is SNTAGT. This CDR3 is CASSPTGAGYGYTF. DNA for the CDR3: TGTGCCAGCAGCCCCACGGGGGCCGGCTATGGCTACACCTTC.

Judged by abundance, this clonotype is medium-sized. This chain joins TRBV5-8 and TRBJ2-7, with D tentatively TRBD1 (6 bases). The length of the CDR3 is 14 residues. Per the germline V gene, CDR1 is SGHTS and CDR2 is YDEGEE. Trimming removed 0 bases from V and 2 bases from J, with 9 bases in between. In nucleotides, the CDR3 is TGTGCCAGCAGCTTGGAGGACAGTACCTACGAGCAGTACTTC. Protein: CASSLEDSTYEQYF.

This clonotype showed up just a few times. This chain links TRBV19 with TRBJ1-4; D uncertain. In germline, CDR1 is LNHDA, CDR2 SQIVND (reference sequence). Trimming removed 7 bases from V and 3 bases from J, with 21 bases in between. The CDR3 runs 17 residues. CDR3 bases: TGTGCCAGTAAGTTCCGGCCTACGATGGCGGCTAATGAAAAACTGTTTTTT. Translation: CASKFRPTMAANEKLFF.

This clonotype was seen only a few times. The chain uses TRBV13 and TRBJ1-3; the D gene is possibly TRBD1 (6 bases). The V gene's germline CDR1 is PRHDT and CDR2 FYEKMQ (reference sequence). The CDR3 consists of 13 residues. V lost 3 bases, J lost 4 bases, and 7 bases lay in between. CDR3 loop: CASSFGGGNTIYF. DNA for the CDR3: TGTGCCAGCAGCTTCGGGGGCGGAAACACCATATATTTT.

This clonotype ranks as medium-sized. V is TRBV13 and J is TRBJ2-7; D is possibly TRBD2 (5 bases). The CDR3 spans 12 residues. Per germline, CDR1 PRHDT and CDR2 FYEKMQ (reference sequence). Trimming took 8 bases from V and 7 from J, leaving 15 bases between them. This CDR3 is CASARGTREQYF. The CDR3 DNA is TGTGCCAGCGCTCGGGGAACAAGAGAGCAGTACTTC.

The chain recombines TRBV5-1 with TRBJ1-3; D is possibly TRBD1 (5 bases). This CDR3 has 14 residues. Germline CDR1 is SGHRS and CDR2 is YFSETQ. The V gene lost 4 bases and the J gene lost 0 bases, with 8 bases spanning the gap. The DNA of the CDR3 is TGCGCCAGCAGCGGAGGGGACTCTGGAAACACCATATATTTT. Translated, it gives CASSGGDSGNTIYF.

The V call is TRBV7-2, the J call TRBJ1-3; D uncertain. Germline lookup yields CDR1 SGHTA and CDR2 FQGNSA. The length of the CDR3 is 16 residues. Trimming took off 1 base at V and 0 bases at J, with 10 bases between the two ends. This chain's CDR3 is CASSLGAGRSGNTIYF. In DNA form, the CDR3 reads TGTGCCAGCAGCTTAGGCGCCGGACGCTCTGGAAACACCATATATTTT.

This clonotype is termed medium-sized. This chain uses TRBV6-6 with TRBJ2-5; 12 nucleotides match TRBD2. Germline values: CDR1 MNHNY, CDR2 SVGAGI (reference sequence). After removal of 2 bases from V and 5 bases from J, the junction contained 6 bases not matched to a gene. The CDR3 runs 16 residues. The CDR3 spells CASSYPGLAGMETQYF. The CDR3 coding sequence is TGTGCCAGCAGTTACCCCGGACTAGCGGGGATGGAGACCCAGTACTTC.

This clonotype was seen only a few times. A read error may be the cause here, since a much bigger clone is one base away. The rearrangement uses TRBV29-1 and TRBJ1-2; D unclear. The CDR3 is 12 amino acids. Looked up from germline, CDR1 is SQVTM and CDR2 is ANQGSEA. CDR3 residues: CSVEDVFGGYNF. The CDR3 bases are TGCAGCGTTGAAGACGTTTTTGGCGGCTACAACTTC.

This clonotype was counted between two and nine times. The CDR3 loop reads CASSSQTEAFF. For the CDR3, the DNA is TGTGCCAGCAGCTCGCAAACTGAAGCTTTCTTT. The chain recombines TRBV5-6 with TRBJ1-1; D unclear. CDR1 SGHDT and CDR2 YYEEEE come from the germline V gene. The CDR3 covers 11 residues. The V end was cut by 3 bases, the J end by 5 bases, with 5 bases between.

Turning to this clonotype: A read error may produce the germline difference seen at one junction end. The chain is built from TRBV20-1 and TRBJ2-2; D possibly uses TRBD1 or TRBD2 (5 bases each). Germline V gene sequence: CDR1 DFQATT, CDR2 SNEGSKA (reference sequence). The CDR3 sequence is 15 residues long. In nucleotides, the CDR3 is TGCAGTACTAGAGGCTCGACAGAGAGCACCGGGGAGCTGTTTTTT. Its translation is CSTRGSTESTGELFF.

Remarks on this clonotype: The junction departs from the called germline gene at one end, perhaps through a read error. The chain links TRBV9 to TRBJ1-6, with a tentative D call TRBD1 (6 bases). The length of the CDR3 is 17 residues. Germline V CDR1 and CDR2: SGDLS, YYNGEE. The CDR3 nucleotides read TGTGCCAGCAGCGCCCGACAGGAGCGCTCCTATAATTCAACCCTCCACTTT. It encodes CASSARQERSYNSTLHF.

Comment on this clonotype: The junction differs from germline at one of its ends, possibly a read error. The chain employs TRBV20-1 and TRBJ2-1, with D tentatively TRBD1 (6 bases). The CDR3 extends over 18 amino acids. Germline CDR1 DFQATT, CDR2 SNEGSKA (reference sequence). The CDR3 nucleotides are TGTAGTGCTAGAGATGGGGGCACCCTACCCAACTCCTACAATGAGCAGTTCTTC. Translating gives CSARDGGTLPNSYNEQFF.

J is TRBJ2-7 and V is TRBV27, with D possibly being TRBD2 (5 bases). Trimming cost V 6 bases and J 3 bases, with 12 bases left between them. Germline-derived CDR1 and CDR2 are MNHEY and SMNVEV (reference sequence). The CDR3 is 13 residues long. The CDR3 DNA reads as TGTGCCAGCAGACCGGAAGAGGGCTACGAGCAGTACTTC. This sequence encodes CASRPEEGYEQYF.

The genes are TRBV19 and TRBJ2-6; 11 nucleotides line up with TRBD2. There are 18 residues in the CDR3. After removal of 5 bases from V and 0 bases from J, the junction contained 6 bases not matched to a gene. The germline V gene encodes CDR1 LNHDA and CDR2 SQIVND (reference sequence). In DNA form, the CDR3 reads TGTGCCAGTAGTTTGACTAGCGGGGCCTCCTCTGGGGCCAACGTCCTGACTTTC. Translating it yields CASSLTSGASSGANVLTF.

Judged by abundance, this clonotype is medium-sized. This rearrangement joins TRBV5-1 to TRBJ2-7; 8 bases match TRBD1. The CDR3 has 13 residues. The germline V gene encodes CDR1 SGHRS and CDR2 YFSETQ. V trimming: 2 bases; J trimming: 4 bases; junction bases outside the gene matches: 2. The CDR3 region has the DNA TGCGCCAGCAGCTTACAGGGGGAATACGAGCAGTACTTC. It yields the protein CASSLQGEYEQYF.

This clonotype was found a few times. The chain recombines TRBV9 with TRBJ2-5; 12 positions agree with TRBD2. Trimming cost V 3 bases and J 5 bases; bases outside gene matches: 2. Germline V gene lookup returns CDR1 SGDLS and CDR2 YYNGEE. This CDR3 contains 14 residues. CDR3 residues: CASSGTSGKETQYF. The CDR3 DNA reads TGTGCCAGCAGCGGGACTAGCGGGAAGGAGACCCAGTACTTC.

This clonotype was seen a few times. The genes are TRBV7-2 and TRBJ2-1; possibly TRBD2 for D (5 bases). CDR1 and CDR2 (germline): SGHTA, FQGNSA. The CDR3 is made up of 14 amino acids. The germline V and J ends were trimmed by 5 bases and 5 bases, with 13 bases remaining between them. The CDR3 is CASSPTGSHNEQFF. Written as DNA, the CDR3 is TGTGCCAGCAGCCCCACGGGGTCCCACAATGAGCAGTTCTTC.

The V and J genes are TRBV11-2 and TRBJ2-7; TRBD1 aligns across 9 bases. CDR1 and CDR2 from the germline V gene are SGHAT and FQNNGV. The CDR3 is made up of 15 amino acids. V lost 0 bases to trimming and J lost 12 bases; unmatched junction nucleotides: 12. In DNA, the CDR3 is TGTGCCAGCAGCTTAGAAGGGGGAGGGACAGGGCCGCCGTACTTC. Its protein is CASSLEGGGTGPPYF.

In the case of this clonotype: A read error is possible here, since a much larger clone lies one base away. The chain is built from TRBV20-1 and TRBJ2-7; D could derive from TRBD1 or TRBD2 (5 bases each). The CDR3 runs to 12 residues. V gave up 6 bases and J gave up 6 bases, with 15 bases separating them. Germline CDR1 and CDR2: DFQATT and SNEGSKA (reference sequence). CDR3 protein: CSALDQGFEQYF. CDR3 DNA: TGCAGTGCACTAGATCAGGGCTTCGAGCAGTACTTC.

This clonotype is termed medium-sized. This rearrangement joins TRBV5-1 to TRBJ2-7, with 10 bases lining up with TRBD2. The CDR3 contains 15 residues. The V and J ends lost 2 bases and 3 bases, in that order; junction bases with no gene match: 5. Germline V gene data show CDR1 as SGHRS and CDR2 as YFSETQ. The CDR3 DNA sequence: TGCGCCAGCAGCTTCAGGGCTAGCGGGAGCTACGAGCAGTACTTC. Amino acids: CASSFRASGSYEQYF. Full variable domain (rest looked up from reference TRBV5-1 and TRBJ2-7): KAGVTQTPRYLIKTRGQQVTLSCSPISGHRSVSWYQQTPGQGLQFLFEYFSETQRNKGNFPGRFSGRQFSNSRSEMNVSTLELGDSALYLCASSFRASGSYEQYFGPGTRLTVT.

To note about this clonotype: A read error may be the cause here, since a much bigger clone is one base away. V is TRBV6-1 and J is TRBJ1-2; 11 positions agree with TRBD1. There are 17 residues in the CDR3. Germline V gene lookup returns CDR1 MNHNS and CDR2 SASEGT. The DNA for the CDR3 is TGTGCCAGCACTACGAGGAGGGACGGGACAGGGGGATATGGCCACACCTTC. Protein sequence: CASTTRRDGTGGYGHTF.

A note on this clonotype: A much larger clone sits a single nucleotide away, making a read error possible. This chain joins TRBV6-1 and TRBJ2-7; unclear D gene. The germline gives CDR1 MNHNS, CDR2 SASEGT. The CDR3 loop spans 12 amino acids. CDR3 sequence: CASSEAHYQQYF. CDR3 DNA: TGTGCCAGCAGTGAAGCCCACTACCAGCAGTACTTC.